This T cell receptor beta chain was documented in a study of blood T cell repertoires in COVID-19. Study details: COVID-19 samples, acute and convalescent, were from the United States, Italy and Spain.

Only in-frame clones appear in the TCRdb table, and some are missing; sequencing was by immunoSEQ multiplex PCR. Of some 450,000 clones detected, more than 70% appear once; the ten largest clones hold roughly an eighth. In Seattle, patients joined the study during active infection and were tracked longitudinally. This CDR3 spans 15 amino acids. Germline CDR1 is SGHKS and CDR2 is YYEKEE (reference sequence). V was clipped by 4 bases and J by 2 bases; unmatched bases: 6. The TCR was taken from a woman between 50 and 59 years old with COVID-19, enrolled during active disease. The sample consisted of peripheral blood. The chain combines TRBV5-5 with TRBJ1-3; TRBD1 agrees at 7 bases. The CDR3 nucleotides are TGTGCCAGCAGCGAACCGACAGGGCCTGGAAACACCATATATTTT. Protein product: CASSEPTGPGNTIYF.